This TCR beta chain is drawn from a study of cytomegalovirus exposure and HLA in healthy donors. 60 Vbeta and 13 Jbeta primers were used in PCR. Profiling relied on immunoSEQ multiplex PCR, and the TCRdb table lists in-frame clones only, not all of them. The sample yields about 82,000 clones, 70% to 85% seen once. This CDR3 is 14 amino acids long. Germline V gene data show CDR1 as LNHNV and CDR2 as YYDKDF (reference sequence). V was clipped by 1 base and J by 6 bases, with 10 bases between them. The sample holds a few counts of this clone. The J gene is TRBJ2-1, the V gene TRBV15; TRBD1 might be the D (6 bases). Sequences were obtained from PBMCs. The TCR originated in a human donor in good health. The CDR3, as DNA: TGTGCCACCAGCAGAGCAACAGGGCCCAATGAGCAGTTCTTC. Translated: CATSRATGPNEQFF.